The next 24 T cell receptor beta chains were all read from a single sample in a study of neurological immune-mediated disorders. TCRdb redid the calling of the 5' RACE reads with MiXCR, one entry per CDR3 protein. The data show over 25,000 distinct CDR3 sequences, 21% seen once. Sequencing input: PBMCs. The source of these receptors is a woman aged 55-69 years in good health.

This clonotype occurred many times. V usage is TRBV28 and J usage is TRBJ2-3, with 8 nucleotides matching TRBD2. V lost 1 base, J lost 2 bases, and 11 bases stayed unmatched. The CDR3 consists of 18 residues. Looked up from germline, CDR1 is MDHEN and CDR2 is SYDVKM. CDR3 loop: CASSLFDYYGGATDTQYF. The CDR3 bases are TGTGCCAGCAGTTTATTTGACTACTACGGGGGGGCCACAGATACGCAGTATTTT. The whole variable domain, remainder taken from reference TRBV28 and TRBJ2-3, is DVKVTQSSRYLVKRTGEKVFLECVQDMDHENMFWYRQDPGLGLRLIYFSYDVKMKEKGDIPEGYSVSREKKERFSLILESASTNQTSMYLCASSLFDYYGGATDTQYFGPGTRLTVL.

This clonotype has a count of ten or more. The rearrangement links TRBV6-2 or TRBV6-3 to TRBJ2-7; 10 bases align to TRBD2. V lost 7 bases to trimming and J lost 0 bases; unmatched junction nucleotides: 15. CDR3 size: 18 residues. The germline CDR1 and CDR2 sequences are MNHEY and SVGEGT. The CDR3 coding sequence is TGTGCCAGCACCTCAGTAGCGGGGGGTTTCTCCTCCTCCTACGAGCAGTACTTC. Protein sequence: CASTSVAGGFSSSYEQYF.

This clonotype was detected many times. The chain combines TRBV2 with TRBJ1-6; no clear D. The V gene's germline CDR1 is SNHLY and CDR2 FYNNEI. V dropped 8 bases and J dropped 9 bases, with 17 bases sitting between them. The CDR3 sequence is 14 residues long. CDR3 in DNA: TGTGCCAGCGGTCAGTCCCCTTTTGCTTCACCCCTCCACTTT. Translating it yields CASGQSPFASPLHF. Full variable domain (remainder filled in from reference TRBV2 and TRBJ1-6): EPEVTQTPSHQVTQMGQEVILRCVPISNHLYFYWYRQILGQKVEFLVSFYNNEISEKSEIFDDQFSVERPDGSNFTLKIRSTKLEDSAMYFCASGQSPFASPLHFGNGTRLTVT.

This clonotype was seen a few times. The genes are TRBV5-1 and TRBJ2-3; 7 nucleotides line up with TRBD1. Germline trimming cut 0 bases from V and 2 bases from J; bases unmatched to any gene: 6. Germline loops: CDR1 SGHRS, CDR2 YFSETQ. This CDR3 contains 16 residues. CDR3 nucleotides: TGCGCCAGCAGCTTGGGGACAGGAAGAGTCACAGATACGCAGTATTTT. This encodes CASSLGTGRVTDTQYF. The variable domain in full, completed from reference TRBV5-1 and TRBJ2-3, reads KAGVTQTPRYLIKTRGQQVTLSCSPISGHRSVSWYQQTPGQGLQFLFEYFSETQRNKGNFPGRFSGRQFSNSRSEMNVSTLELGDSALYLCASSLGTGRVTDTQYFGPGTRLTVL.

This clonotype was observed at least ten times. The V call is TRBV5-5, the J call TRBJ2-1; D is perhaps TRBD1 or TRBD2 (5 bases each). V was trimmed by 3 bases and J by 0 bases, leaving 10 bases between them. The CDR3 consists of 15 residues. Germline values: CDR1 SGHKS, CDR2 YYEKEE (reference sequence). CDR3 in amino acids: CASSYPGPSYNEQFF. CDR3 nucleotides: TGTGCCAGCAGCTATCCGGGACCCTCCTACAATGAGCAGTTCTTC.

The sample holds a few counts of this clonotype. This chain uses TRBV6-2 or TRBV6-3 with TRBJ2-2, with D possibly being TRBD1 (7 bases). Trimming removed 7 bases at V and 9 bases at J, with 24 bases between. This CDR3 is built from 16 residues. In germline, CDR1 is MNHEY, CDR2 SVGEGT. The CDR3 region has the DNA TGTGCCAGCAAGGCCTCAGGCGGAGGGGGCGGCCGGGAGCTGTTTTTT. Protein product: CASKASGGGGGRELFF.

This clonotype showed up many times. The CDR3 region has the DNA TGTGCCAGCAGCCCACGGGACAGGGTGGGCGGCTACACCTTC. It specifies CASSPRDRVGGYTF. The chain employs TRBV7-9 and TRBJ1-2, with 9 bases aligning to TRBD1. The CDR3 runs 14 residues. The trim removed 5 bases at V and 8 bases at J, leaving 9 bases unmatched. The germline gives CDR1 SEHNR, CDR2 FQNEAQ (reference sequence).

The CDR3 nucleotides read TGTGCCAGCAGCCCCCGCTCCTACACAGGGTCGTCTGAAGCTTTCTTT. Encoded protein: CASSPRSYTGSSEAFF. The V gene is TRBV3-1, the J gene TRBJ1-1, with D possibly TRBD1 on 6 matching bases. The CDR3 loop spans 16 amino acids. Germline V gene lookup returns CDR1 LGHDT and CDR2 YNNKEL (reference sequence). The V gene lost 4 bases and the J gene lost 6 bases, with 21 bases spanning the gap.

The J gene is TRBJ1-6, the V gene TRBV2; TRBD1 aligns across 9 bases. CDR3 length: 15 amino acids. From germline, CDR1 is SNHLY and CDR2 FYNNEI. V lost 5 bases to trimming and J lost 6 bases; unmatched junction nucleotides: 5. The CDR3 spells CASSFSDRGNSPLHF. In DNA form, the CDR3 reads TGTGCCAGCAGTTTCTCGGACAGGGGTAATTCACCCCTCCACTTT.

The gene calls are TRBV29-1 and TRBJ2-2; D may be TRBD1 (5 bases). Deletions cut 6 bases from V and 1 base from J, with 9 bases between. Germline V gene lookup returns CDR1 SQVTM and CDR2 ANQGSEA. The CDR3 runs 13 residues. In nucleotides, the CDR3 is TGCAGCGTGGGGCAGGGGAACACCGGGGAGCTGTTTTTT. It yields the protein CSVGQGNTGELFF.

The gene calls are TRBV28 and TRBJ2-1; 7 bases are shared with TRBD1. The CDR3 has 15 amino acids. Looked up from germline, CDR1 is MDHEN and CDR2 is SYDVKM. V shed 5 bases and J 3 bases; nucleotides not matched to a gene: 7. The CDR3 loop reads CASSHNRGYYNEQFF. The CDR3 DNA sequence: TGTGCCAGCAGTCACAACAGGGGCTACTACAATGAGCAGTTCTTC.

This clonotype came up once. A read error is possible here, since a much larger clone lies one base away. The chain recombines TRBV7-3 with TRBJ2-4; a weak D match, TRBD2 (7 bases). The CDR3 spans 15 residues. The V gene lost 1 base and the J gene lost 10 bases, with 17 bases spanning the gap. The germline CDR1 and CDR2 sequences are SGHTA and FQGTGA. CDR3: CASSLSSGGLAIQYF. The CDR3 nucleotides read TGTGCCAGCAGCTTAAGTTCGGGGGGCCTGGCTATTCAGTACTTC.

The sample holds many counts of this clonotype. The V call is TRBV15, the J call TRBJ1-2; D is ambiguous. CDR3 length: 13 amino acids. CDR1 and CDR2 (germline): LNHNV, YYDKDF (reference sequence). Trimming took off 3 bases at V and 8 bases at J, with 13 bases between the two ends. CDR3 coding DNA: TGTGCCACCAGCAGGGCACTCCCGGAGGGCTACACCTTC. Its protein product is CATSRALPEGYTF.

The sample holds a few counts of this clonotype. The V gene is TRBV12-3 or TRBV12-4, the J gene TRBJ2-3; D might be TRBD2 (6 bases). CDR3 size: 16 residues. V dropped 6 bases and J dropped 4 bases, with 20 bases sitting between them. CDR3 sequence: CASSLSGTPAPDTQYF. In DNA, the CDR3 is TGTGCCAGCAGCCTCTCAGGGACTCCCGCCCCAGATACGCAGTATTTT.

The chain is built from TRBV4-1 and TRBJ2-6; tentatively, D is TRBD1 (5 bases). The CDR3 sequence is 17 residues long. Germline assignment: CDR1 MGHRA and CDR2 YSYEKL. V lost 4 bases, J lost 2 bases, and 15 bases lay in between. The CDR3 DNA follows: TGCGCCAGCAGCCCACGACAGCTATCGGCTGGGGCCAACGTCCTGACTTTC. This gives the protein CASSPRQLSAGANVLTF.

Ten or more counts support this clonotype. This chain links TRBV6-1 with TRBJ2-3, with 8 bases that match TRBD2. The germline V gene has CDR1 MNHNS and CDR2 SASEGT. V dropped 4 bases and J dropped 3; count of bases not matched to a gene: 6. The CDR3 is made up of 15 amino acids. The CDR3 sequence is CASSVSPGGTDTQYF. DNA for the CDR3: TGTGCCAGCAGTGTTTCCCCGGGGGGGACAGATACGCAGTATTTT.

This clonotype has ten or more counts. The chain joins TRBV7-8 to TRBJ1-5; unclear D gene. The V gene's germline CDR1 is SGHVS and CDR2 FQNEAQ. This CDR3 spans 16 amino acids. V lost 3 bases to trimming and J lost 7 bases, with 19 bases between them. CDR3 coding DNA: TGTGCCAGCAGCTTGCCGGCCGGGAACGACGGGCAGCCCCAGCATTTT. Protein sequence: CASSLPAGNDGQPQHF.

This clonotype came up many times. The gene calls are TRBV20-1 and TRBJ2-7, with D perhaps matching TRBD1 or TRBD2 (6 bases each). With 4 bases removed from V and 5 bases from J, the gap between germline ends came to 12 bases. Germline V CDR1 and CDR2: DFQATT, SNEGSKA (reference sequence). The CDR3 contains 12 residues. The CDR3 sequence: CSAIPRGHEQYF. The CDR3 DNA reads TGCAGTGCTATTCCACGGGGGCACGAGCAGTACTTC.

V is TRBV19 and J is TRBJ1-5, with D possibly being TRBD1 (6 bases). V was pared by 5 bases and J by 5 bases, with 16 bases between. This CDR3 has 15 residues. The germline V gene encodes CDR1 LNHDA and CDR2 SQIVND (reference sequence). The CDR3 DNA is TGTGCCAGTAGTGGCTCGGCTCGGGGGCATCAGCCCCAGCATTTT. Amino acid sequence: CASSGSARGHQPQHF.

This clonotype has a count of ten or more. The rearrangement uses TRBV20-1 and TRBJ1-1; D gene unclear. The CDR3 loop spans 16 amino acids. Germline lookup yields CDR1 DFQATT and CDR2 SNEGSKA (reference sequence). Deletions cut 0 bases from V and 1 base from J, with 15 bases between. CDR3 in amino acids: CSARDLSQGANTEAFF. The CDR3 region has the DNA TGCAGTGCTAGAGATCTGTCACAAGGTGCGAACACTGAAGCTTTCTTT.

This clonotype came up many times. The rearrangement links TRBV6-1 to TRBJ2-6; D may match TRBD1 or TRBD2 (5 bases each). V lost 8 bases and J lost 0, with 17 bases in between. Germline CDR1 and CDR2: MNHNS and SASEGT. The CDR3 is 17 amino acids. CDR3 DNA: TGTGCCAGCGATGAGGCAGGGAGCCACTCTGGGGCCAACGTCCTGACTTTC. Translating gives CASDEAGSHSGANVLTF.

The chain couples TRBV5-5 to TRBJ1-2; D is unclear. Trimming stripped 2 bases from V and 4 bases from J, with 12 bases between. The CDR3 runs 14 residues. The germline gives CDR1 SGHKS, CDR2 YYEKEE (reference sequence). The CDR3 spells CASSFLSPAYGYTF. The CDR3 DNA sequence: TGTGCCAGCAGCTTTCTTTCTCCCGCCTATGGCTACACCTTC. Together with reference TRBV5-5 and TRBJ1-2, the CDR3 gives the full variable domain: DAGVTQSPTHLIKTRGQQVTLRCSPISGHKSVSWYQQVLGQGPQFIFQYYEKEERGRGNFPDRFSARQFPNYSSELNVNALLLGDSALYLCASSFLSPAYGYTFGSGTRLTVV.

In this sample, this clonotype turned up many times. This chain's CDR3 is CSAADRGDSPLHF. For the CDR3, the DNA is TGCAGTGCAGCAGACAGGGGGGATTCACCCCTCCACTTT. This chain links TRBV20-1 with TRBJ1-6; the match to TRBD1 covers 9 bases. V lost 6 bases and J lost 8; bases outside the gene matches: 5. The CDR3 covers 13 residues. Germline assignment: CDR1 DFQATT and CDR2 SNEGSKA (reference sequence).

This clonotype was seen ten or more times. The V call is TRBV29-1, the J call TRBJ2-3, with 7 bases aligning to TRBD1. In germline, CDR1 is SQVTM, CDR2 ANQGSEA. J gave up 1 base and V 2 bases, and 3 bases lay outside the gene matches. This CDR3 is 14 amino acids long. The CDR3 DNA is TGCAGCGTTGAACGGGACAGACGCACAGATACGCAGTATTTT. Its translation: CSVERDRRTDTQYF.